The clone carrying this TCR beta chain came up many times. Prior to thyroid surgery, none of the patients had received any treatment. This sample is part of a study of metastatic and nonmetastatic thyroid tumors. TCRdb re-called the PCR reads via MiXCR. The sample carries 15,000 to 20,000 clones, roughly 29% recorded once. The CDR3 extends over 16 amino acids. The V segment lost 5 bases and the J segment 4 bases; nucleotides outside the gene matches: 11. CDR1 and CDR2 from the germline V gene are SEHNR and FQNEAQ (reference sequence). The chain combines TRBV7-9 with TRBJ2-5, with 9 bases lining up with TRBD1. The sequencing sample was made of tumor tissue. The clonotype was recovered from a male donor with papillary thyroid cancer or a benign thyroid nodule (not recorded which). Some clones in this sample may be carry-over from other donors' samples. The CDR3 coding sequence is TGTGCCAGCAGCGTACCGGACAGGGGTTTAGGAGAGACCCAGTACTTC. As protein: CASSVPDRGLGETQYF.